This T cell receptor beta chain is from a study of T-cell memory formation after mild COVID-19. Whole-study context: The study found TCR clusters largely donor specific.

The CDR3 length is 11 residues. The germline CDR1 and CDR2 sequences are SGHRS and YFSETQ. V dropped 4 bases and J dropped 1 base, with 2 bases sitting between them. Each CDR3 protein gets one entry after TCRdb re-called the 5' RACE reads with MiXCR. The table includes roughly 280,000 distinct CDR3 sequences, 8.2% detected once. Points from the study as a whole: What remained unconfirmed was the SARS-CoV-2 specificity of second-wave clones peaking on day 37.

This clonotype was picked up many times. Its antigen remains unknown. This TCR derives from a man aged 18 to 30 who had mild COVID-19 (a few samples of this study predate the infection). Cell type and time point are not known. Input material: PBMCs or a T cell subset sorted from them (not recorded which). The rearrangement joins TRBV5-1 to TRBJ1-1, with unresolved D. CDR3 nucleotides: TGCGCCAGCAGCCAGAACACTGAAGCTTTCTTT. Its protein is CASSQNTEAFF.